This T cell receptor beta chain comes out of a study of T cells in women clearing cervical HPV infection. Looking at the study overall: Controls were women whose single incident HPV16 infection cleared within 12 months without precancer or cancer. Case blood was drawn when the lesion was first found; control blood after infection became undetectable. Cases' blood sampling followed lesion detection by median about 150 days (90 to 200).

Data came from immunoSEQ multiplex PCR; TCRdb stores just in-frame clones and leaves some out. The specimen's table records 45,000 to 55,000 clones. Worth noting for this clone: Its cognate antigen is unknown. The read comes to an end 3 residues before the CDR3 does, leaving the germline J gene to fill in the end.

Study outcomes and limitations: A classifier using richness and V gene abundances reached an AUC of 0.83.

The V end lost 0 bases, the J end lost 1 base, and 6 bases lay between the germline ends. The CDR3 has 13 amino acids. Germline assignment: CDR1 DFQATT and CDR2 SNEGSKA (reference sequence). Sequencing was carried out using blood buffy coat. This sequence was found in a woman aged 18-70 years with a cervical HPV16 infection that either progressed to CIN3+ or cleared (not recorded which). This chain connects TRBV20-1 to TRBJ1-1; D unclear. The CDR3 loop reads CSARERGNTEAFF. The CDR3 bases that were read are TGCAGTGCTAGAGAGCGGGGGAACACTGAA.